These 21 T cell receptor beta chains were all obtained from the same sample, sequenced in a study of shared clonotypes between healthy human individuals. Assay used: immunoSEQ multiplex PCR; TCRdb lists only in-frame clones, some missing. The table includes 2 million to 3 million clones, 90% to 95% detected once. Material: naive CD4+ T cells from PBMCs. Specified subset: CD45RA+ positively selected. The receptor set was obtained from a man aged 18 to 29 in good health. Some clones in this sample may be carry-over from other donors' samples.

The J gene is TRBJ2-2, the V gene TRBV9; 9 bases map to TRBD2. Germline CDR1 and CDR2: SGDLS and YYNGEE. The CDR3 extends over 18 amino acids. The junction had 12 bases not matched to a gene; V was cut back by 4 bases and J by 2 bases. The DNA for the CDR3 is TGTGCCAGCAGCTCATACCGAGGGCTAGCGGGAAACACCGGGGAGCTGTTTTTT. Protein sequence: CASSSYRGLAGNTGELFF.

Of note for this clone: Other DNA variants within this sample encode the same CDR3. The J gene is TRBJ1-5, the V gene TRBV19; D call uncertain. V lost 6 bases and J 4 bases, leaving 7 bases between the germline ends. This CDR3 spans 12 amino acids. Germline CDR1 reads LNHDA; CDR2 reads SQIVND (reference sequence). DNA of the CDR3: TGTGCCAGTAGCCTAATAAATCAGCCCCAGCATTTT. The encoded protein is CASSLINQPQHF.

The CDR3 DNA is TGTGCCAGCAGGCCCGACAGGGGTTCTCGCCAGCCCCAGCATTTT. It translates to CASRPDRGSRQPQHF. This sequence joins TRBV6-5 and TRBJ1-5; TRBD1 aligns across 8 bases. The V gene's germline CDR1 is MNHEY and CDR2 SVGAGI. V lost 6 bases, J lost 7 bases, and 11 bases stayed unmatched. This CDR3 has 15 amino acids.

The chain links TRBV20-1 to TRBJ1-4; 8 bases are a match to TRBD1. CDR1 DFQATT and CDR2 SNEGSKA come from the germline V gene (reference sequence). Trimming took 5 bases from V and 16 from J; bases not matched to a gene: 9. The CDR3 length is 11 residues. Written as DNA, the CDR3 is TGCAGTGCTCCCTTCTCCGGGACAGGGTTTTTT. It is translated as CSAPFSGTGFF.

The CDR3 is CASSSHRGTQYF. The DNA for the CDR3 is TGTGCCAGCAGCAGTCATCGGGGGACGCAGTATTTT. The rearrangement joins TRBV5-5 to TRBJ2-3; TRBD2 is a possible D gene (6 bases). Germline values: CDR1 SGHKS, CDR2 YYEKEE (reference sequence). The CDR3 is 12 residues long. Trimming removed 4 bases from V and 9 bases from J, with 12 bases in between.

The V and J genes are TRBV29-1 and TRBJ2-1; D not certain. In germline, CDR1 is SQVTM, CDR2 ANQGSEA. The CDR3 extends over 15 amino acids. Deletions cut 6 bases from V and 8 bases from J, with 23 bases between. The CDR3 spells CSVANGPPPSDEQFF. The CDR3 DNA follows: TGCAGCGTGGCAAATGGACCACCTCCTTCCGATGAGCAGTTCTTC.

J is TRBJ2-7 and V is TRBV18, with TRBD2 identical over 11 bases. V lost 3 bases and J lost 6; bases outside the gene matches: 4. Germline lookup yields CDR1 KGHSH and CDR2 LQKENI. This CDR3 contains 14 residues. Here the CDR3 reads CASSPVAGGSEQYF. The CDR3 DNA reads TGTGCCAGCTCACCGGTAGCGGGAGGGAGCGAGCAGTACTTC.

This rearrangement joins TRBV29-1 to TRBJ2-7, with D tentatively TRBD1 (6 bases). The CDR3 runs 13 residues. Germline CDR1 is SQVTM and CDR2 is ANQGSEA. Trimming shortened V by 5 bases and J by 2 bases, and 13 bases separated the two germline ends. The CDR3 coding sequence is TGCAGCGTTCGGCAGGGGCCCACCTACGAGCAGTACTTC. Translation: CSVRQGPTYEQYF.

This chain links TRBV28 with TRBJ2-7; no definite D call. The CDR3 loop spans 12 amino acids. V was pared by 1 base and J by 7 bases, with 8 bases between. CDR1 and CDR2 from the germline V gene are MDHEN and SYDVKM. CDR3 sequence reads: CASSLLWGEQYF. The CDR3 DNA sequence: TGTGCCAGCAGTTTATTGTGGGGAGAGCAGTACTTC.

The chain is built from TRBV29-1 and TRBJ2-7; D is undetermined. Germline values: CDR1 SQVTM, CDR2 ANQGSEA. The germline V and J ends were trimmed by 6 bases and 6 bases, with 15 bases remaining between them. This CDR3 is built from 12 residues. CDR3 nucleotide sequence: TGCAGCGTCCGTCAAGGAGATGGCGAGCAGTACTTC. Its translation is CSVRQGDGEQYF.

This chain uses TRBV5-1 with TRBJ2-7; D possibly corresponds to TRBD1 (6 bases). Germline values: CDR1 SGHRS, CDR2 YFSETQ. This CDR3 contains 14 residues. The ends were cut back, 4 bases at V and 4 bases at J, with 15 bases in the middle. The CDR3 reads CASSPLDSLYEQYF. Written as DNA, the CDR3 is TGCGCCAGCAGCCCGCTGGACAGTCTATACGAGCAGTACTTC.

The chain carries TRBV30 and TRBJ1-1; no clear D gene. V was trimmed by 2 bases and J by 1 base, leaving 8 bases between them. The CDR3 has 13 residues. Germline CDR1 and CDR2: GTSNPN and SVGIG (reference sequence). The CDR3, as DNA: TGTGCCTGGAGTTCCGGGGAGAACACTGAAGCTTTCTTT. Encoded protein: CAWSSGENTEAFF.

The chain has TRBV29-1 and TRBJ1-1, with D unclear. The CDR3 spans 12 residues. The germline V gene has CDR1 SQVTM and CDR2 ANQGSEA. The V end lost 7 bases, the J end lost 0 bases, and 9 bases lay between the germline ends. In DNA form, the CDR3 reads TGCAGCGCCGGAATATTGAACACTGAAGCTTTCTTT. It encodes CSAGILNTEAFF.

This sequence joins TRBV13 and TRBJ2-4, with D possibly matching TRBD2 (5 bases). The CDR3 spans 17 residues. Germline CDR1 PRHDT, CDR2 FYEKMQ (reference sequence). V dropped 5 bases and J dropped 0 bases, with 17 bases sitting between them. For the CDR3, the DNA is TGTGCCAGCAGCCACGCCGCGAGCGGCGTAGCCAAAAACATTCAGTACTTC. Its translation: CASSHAASGVAKNIQYF.

The chain recombines TRBV30 with TRBJ1-4; D is unresolved. The germline CDR1 and CDR2 sequences are GTSNPN and SVGIG (reference sequence). V was pared by 4 bases and J by 5 bases, with 17 bases between. The CDR3 is 15 amino acids. Here the CDR3 reads CAWTASIGLNEKLFF. The CDR3 bases are TGTGCCTGGACTGCCTCCATCGGACTAAATGAAAAACTGTTTTTT. Combining the CDR3 with reference TRBV30 and TRBJ1-4 gives the whole variable domain SQTIHQWPATLVQPVGSPLSLECTVEGTSNPNLYWYRQAAGRGLQLLFYSVGIGQISSEVPQNLSASRPQDRQFILSSKKLLLSDSGFYLCAWTASIGLNEKLFFGSGTQLSVL.

V usage is TRBV7-9 and J usage is TRBJ2-1; TRBD1 is a possible D gene (5 bases). This CDR3 comprises 18 residues. Germline values: CDR1 SEHNR, CDR2 FQNEAQ (reference sequence). Between the trimmed V and J ends, which lost 5 bases and 1 base, there was a span of 21 bases. The CDR3 reads CASSPTRQLQQSYNEQFF. CDR3 in DNA: TGTGCCAGCAGCCCAACCCGACAGCTACAGCAATCCTACAATGAGCAGTTCTTC.

V is TRBV11-2 and J is TRBJ2-7, with 9 positions matching TRBD1. Germline CDR1 and CDR2: SGHAT and FQNNGV. The CDR3 totals 15 residues. Trimming took 6 bases from V and 6 from J; bases not matched to a gene: 12. CDR3 loop: CASRRPRQGVLEQYF. The CDR3 DNA sequence: TGTGCCAGCAGACGTCCGCGACAGGGGGTGCTCGAGCAGTACTTC.

The genes are TRBV28 and TRBJ2-1; the match to TRBD2 covers 8 bases. The CDR3 spans 17 residues. Germline lookup yields CDR1 MDHEN and CDR2 SYDVKM. V lost 6 bases and J lost 7; bases outside the gene matches: 17. CDR3 region: CASRPPPGTRCGNEQFF. CDR3 coding DNA: TGTGCCAGCAGGCCCCCCCCCGGGACTAGGTGTGGGAATGAGCAGTTCTTC.

The chain carries TRBV7-9 and TRBJ2-7; tentatively, D is TRBD1 (6 bases). This CDR3 has 16 amino acids. Trimming cost V 4 bases and J 3 bases, with 19 bases left between them. Germline V gene data show CDR1 as SEHNR and CDR2 as FQNEAQ (reference sequence). CDR3 region: CASSSNSGHPGYEQYF. CDR3 DNA: TGTGCCAGCAGCTCGAACTCGGGACATCCGGGCTACGAGCAGTACTTC.

This clone was counted a single time. The chain has TRBV4-1 and TRBJ2-6, with 12 bases aligning to TRBD1. The CDR3 consists of 18 residues. V was clipped by 8 bases and J by 4 bases; unmatched bases: 12. CDR1 is MGHRA, CDR2 YSYEKL, per germline. CDR3 residues: CASSTRGQGATGANVLTF. The CDR3 DNA sequence: TGCGCCAGCTCTACGAGGGGACAGGGGGCTACGGGGGCCAACGTCCTGACTTTC.

The chain joins TRBV19 to TRBJ1-2, with D unresolved. There are 13 residues in the CDR3. V lost 4 bases, J lost 0 bases, and 6 bases lay in between. CDR1 is LNHDA and CDR2 is SQIVND in the germline V gene (reference sequence). CDR3 amino acids: CASSTRPNYGYTF. The CDR3 coding sequence is TGTGCCAGTAGTACCAGACCTAACTATGGCTACACCTTC. The variable domain in full, with the rest retrieved from reference TRBV19 and TRBJ1-2, is DGGITQSPKYLFRKEGQNVTLSCEQNLNHDAMYWYRQDPGQGLRLIYYSQIVNDFQKGDIAEGYSVSREKKESFPLTVTSAQKNPTAFYLCASSTRPNYGYTFGSGTRLTVV.